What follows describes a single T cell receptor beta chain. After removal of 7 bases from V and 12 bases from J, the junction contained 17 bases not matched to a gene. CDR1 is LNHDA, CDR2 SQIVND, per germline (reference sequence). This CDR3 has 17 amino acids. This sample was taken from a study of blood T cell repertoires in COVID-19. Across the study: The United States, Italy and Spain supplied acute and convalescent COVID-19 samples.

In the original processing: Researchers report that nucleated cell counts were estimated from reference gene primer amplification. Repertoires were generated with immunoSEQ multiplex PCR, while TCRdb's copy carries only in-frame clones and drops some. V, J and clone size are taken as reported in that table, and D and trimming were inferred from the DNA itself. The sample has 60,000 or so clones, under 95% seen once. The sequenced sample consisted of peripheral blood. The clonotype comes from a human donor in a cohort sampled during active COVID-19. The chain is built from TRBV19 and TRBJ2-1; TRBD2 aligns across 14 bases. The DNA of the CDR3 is TGTGCCAGTACCATATCCGTCACCGGGACTAGCGGGAGACGGCAGTTCTTC. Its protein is CASTISVTGTSGRRQFF. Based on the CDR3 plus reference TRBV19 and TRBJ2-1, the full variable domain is DGGITQSPKYLFRKEGQNVTLSCEQNLNHDAMYWYRQDPGQGLRLIYYSQIVNDFQKGDIAEGYSVSREKKESFPLTVTSAQKNPTAFYLCASTISVTGTSGRRQFFGPGTRLTVL.